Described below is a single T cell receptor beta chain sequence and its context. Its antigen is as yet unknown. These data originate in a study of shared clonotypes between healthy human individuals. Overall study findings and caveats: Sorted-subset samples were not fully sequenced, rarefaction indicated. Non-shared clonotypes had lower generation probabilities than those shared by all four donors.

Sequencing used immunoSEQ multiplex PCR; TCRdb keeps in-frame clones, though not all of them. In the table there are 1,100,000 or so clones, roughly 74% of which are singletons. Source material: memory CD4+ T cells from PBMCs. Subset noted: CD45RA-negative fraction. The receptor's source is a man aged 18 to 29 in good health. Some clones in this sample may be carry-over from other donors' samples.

CDR3 loop: CASTWTGFSRGTQYF. CDR3 bases: TGTGCCAGCACTTGGACAGGATTCAGCCGGGGCACGCAGTATTTT. The rearrangement joins TRBV2 to TRBJ2-3; TRBD1 aligns across 7 bases. Germline loops: CDR1 SNHLY, CDR2 FYNNEI. This CDR3 is built from 15 residues. V trimming: 7 bases; J trimming: 9 bases; junction bases outside the gene matches: 16.